This entry is about one T cell receptor (beta chain). This CDR3 region has 17 residues. Germline assignment: CDR1 SGDLS and CDR2 YYNGEE. V dropped 6 bases and J dropped 12 bases, with 31 bases sitting between them. This library used about 360 ng RNA and molecular barcoded adaptors spanning alpha/delta and beta/gamma chains. TCRdb called the reads again in MiXCR, with one record for every CDR3 protein. The sample has approximately 25,000 distinct CDR3 sequences, about an eighth seen once. The sample originates from a study of read filtering for tumor transcriptome and immune sequencing. About the research overall: RNA-seq yielded only about 75 to 1,400 TCR reads, IR-seq about 3.5 to 10.27 million.

The specimen was a population of CD138-negative cells sorted from bone marrow. This chain links TRBV9 with TRBJ2-1; TRBD2 is a possible D gene (6 bases). This TCR derives from a donor at least 40 years old with multiple myeloma. The CDR3 nucleotides are TGTGCCAGCACGAACGATAGGACTACCTCTCGCCTCAACGGGCAGTTCTTC. It specifies CASTNDRTTSRLNGQFF. Full variable domain (missing parts from reference TRBV9 and TRBJ2-1): DSGVTQTPKHLITATGQRVTLRCSPRSGDLSVYWYQQSLDQGLQFLIQYYNGEERAKGNILERFSAQQFPDLHSELNLSSLELGDSALYFCASTNDRTTSRLNGQFFGPGTRLTVL.